This T cell receptor beta chain was obtained from a study of OX40 agonist ivuxolimab in advanced cancers. Only a few counts were recorded for this clone. Its specificity is not known. Study findings and constraints: In CD8+ T cells, expanded clones were on average more numerous than in CD4+. At 0.1 to 3.0 mg/kg and by week 6, clonal expansion occurred in CD4+ and CD8+ blood T cells.

It was autoimmune disease history or systemic immunosuppression that excluded patients. Drawing of blood for sampling happened at baseline, at cycle 4 day 1, and at cycle 7 day 1. TCRdb's table, derived via immunoSEQ multiplex PCR, lists solely in-frame clones and lacks some. Among about 33,000 clones, approximately 78% were seen once, and the ten largest hold 20% to 25%. The V end lost 5 bases, the J end lost 4 bases, and 9 bases lay between the germline ends. The CDR3 contains 13 residues. Germline CDR1 reads MNHEY; CDR2 reads SMNVEV (reference sequence). The V call is TRBV27, the J call TRBJ1-5; D remains ambiguous. The sequencing used CD4+ or CD8+ T cells sorted from blood, collected in a trial of the OX40 agonist ivuxolimab. The source is an adult with an advanced solid tumor such as melanoma, head and neck, liver or kidney cancer. Here the CDR3 DNA reads TGTGCCAGCAGTCGGACGGAGAATCAGCCCCAGCATTTT. Its protein is CASSRTENQPQHF.